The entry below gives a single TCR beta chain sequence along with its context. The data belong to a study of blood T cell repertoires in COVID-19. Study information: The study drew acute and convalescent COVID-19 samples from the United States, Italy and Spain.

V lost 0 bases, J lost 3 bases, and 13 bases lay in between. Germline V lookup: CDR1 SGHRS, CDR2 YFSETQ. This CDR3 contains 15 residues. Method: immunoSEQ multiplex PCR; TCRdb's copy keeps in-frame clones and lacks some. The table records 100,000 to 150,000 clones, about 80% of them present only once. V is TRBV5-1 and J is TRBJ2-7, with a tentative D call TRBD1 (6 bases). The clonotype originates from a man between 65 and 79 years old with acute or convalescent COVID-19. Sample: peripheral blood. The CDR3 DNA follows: TGCGCCAGCAGCTTGGTTGAGACAGGTAGCTACGAGCAGTACTTC. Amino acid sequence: CASSLVETGSYEQYF. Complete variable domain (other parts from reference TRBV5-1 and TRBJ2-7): KAGVTQTPRYLIKTRGQQVTLSCSPISGHRSVSWYQQTPGQGLQFLFEYFSETQRNKGNFPGRFSGRQFSNSRSEMNVSTLELGDSALYLCASSLVETGSYEQYFGPGTRLTVT.